The next 3 T cell receptor beta chains were all read from a single sample in a study of T cell repertoires in cytomegalovirus infection. Their recognized antigens are unknown. TCRdb itself ran the reads through MiXCR, one entry per CDR3 protein. The sample shows about 740,000 distinct CDR3 sequences, approximately 33% of them seen only once. This specimen was cultured PBMCs, taken from culture after CMV antigen stimulation. These receptors came from a human donor in good health (CMV status not recorded). Some clones in this sample may be carry-over from other donors' samples.

This rearrangement joins TRBV28 to TRBJ2-3, with D possibly being TRBD2 (6 bases). The CDR3 has 18 amino acids. CDR1 MDHEN and CDR2 SYDVKM come from the germline V gene. The germline V and J ends were trimmed by 5 bases and 2 bases, with 23 bases remaining between them. The CDR3 coding sequence is TGTGCCAGCAGTCTACCGAGTGGGGTCGGGGACTTCACAGATACGCAGTATTTT. Translation gives CASSLPSGVGDFTDTQYF.

The rearrangement links TRBV6-8 to TRBJ1-6; D ambiguous. The CDR3 has 15 residues. Trimming cost V 0 bases and J 6 bases, with 9 bases left between them. CDR1 and CDR2 from the germline V gene are MNHGY and SAAAGT. CDR3 region: CASSYSDGTNSPLHF. The CDR3 nucleotides read TGTGCCAGCAGTTACTCTGACGGAACTAATTCACCCCTCCACTTT.

To note about this clonotype: A read error may explain this, as a much larger clone is one base away. V usage is TRBV7-6 and J usage is TRBJ2-1, with 11 bases fitting TRBD2. With 5 bases clipped from V and 3 bases from J, the junction kept 3 bases outside the gene matches. CDR3 length equals 15 residues. Germline CDR1 is SGHVS and CDR2 is FNYEAQ. As DNA, the CDR3 is TGTGCCAGCAGCGCGACTAGCGGGATCTACAATGAGCAGTTCTTC. This sequence encodes CASSATSGIYNEQFF.